The present TCR beta chain was sequenced within a study of response to subunit inactivated influenza vaccine. V was pared by 4 bases and J by 3 bases, with 10 bases between. The CDR3 length is 13 residues. Germline assignment: CDR1 MNHEY and CDR2 SVGAGI. MiXCR, run by TCRdb on the RT-PCR reads, gives a single entry per CDR3 protein. The data show over 150,000 distinct CDR3 sequences, around 11% seen once. The clonotype originates from a man aged 50 to 69 who received an inactivated influenza vaccine. The V call is TRBV6-5, the J call TRBJ2-7; D gene uncertain. This material consisted of CD8+ T cells sorted from PBMCs, taken less than 25 months after vaccination. CDR3 amino acids: CASSSRLVYEQYF. CDR3 DNA sequence: TGTGCCAGCAGTTCCCGACTCGTCTACGAGCAGTACTTC.